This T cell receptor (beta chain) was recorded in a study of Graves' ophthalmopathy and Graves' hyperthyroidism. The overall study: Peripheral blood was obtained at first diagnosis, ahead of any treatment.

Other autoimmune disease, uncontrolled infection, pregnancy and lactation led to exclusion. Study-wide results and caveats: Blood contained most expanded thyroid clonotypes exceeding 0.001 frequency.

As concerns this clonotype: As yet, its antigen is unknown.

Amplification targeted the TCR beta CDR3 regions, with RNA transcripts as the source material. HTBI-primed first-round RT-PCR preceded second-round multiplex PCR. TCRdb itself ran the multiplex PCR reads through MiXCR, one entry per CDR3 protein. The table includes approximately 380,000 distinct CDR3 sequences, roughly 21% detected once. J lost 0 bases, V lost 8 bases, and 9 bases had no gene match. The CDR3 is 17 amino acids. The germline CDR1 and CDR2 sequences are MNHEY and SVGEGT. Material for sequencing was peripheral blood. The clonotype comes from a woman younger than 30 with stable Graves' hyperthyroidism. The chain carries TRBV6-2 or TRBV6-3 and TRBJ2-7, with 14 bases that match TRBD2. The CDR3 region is CASRLAGGPHSSYEQYF. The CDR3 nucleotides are TGTGCCAGCCGACTAGCGGGAGGGCCACATAGCTCCTACGAGCAGTACTTC.